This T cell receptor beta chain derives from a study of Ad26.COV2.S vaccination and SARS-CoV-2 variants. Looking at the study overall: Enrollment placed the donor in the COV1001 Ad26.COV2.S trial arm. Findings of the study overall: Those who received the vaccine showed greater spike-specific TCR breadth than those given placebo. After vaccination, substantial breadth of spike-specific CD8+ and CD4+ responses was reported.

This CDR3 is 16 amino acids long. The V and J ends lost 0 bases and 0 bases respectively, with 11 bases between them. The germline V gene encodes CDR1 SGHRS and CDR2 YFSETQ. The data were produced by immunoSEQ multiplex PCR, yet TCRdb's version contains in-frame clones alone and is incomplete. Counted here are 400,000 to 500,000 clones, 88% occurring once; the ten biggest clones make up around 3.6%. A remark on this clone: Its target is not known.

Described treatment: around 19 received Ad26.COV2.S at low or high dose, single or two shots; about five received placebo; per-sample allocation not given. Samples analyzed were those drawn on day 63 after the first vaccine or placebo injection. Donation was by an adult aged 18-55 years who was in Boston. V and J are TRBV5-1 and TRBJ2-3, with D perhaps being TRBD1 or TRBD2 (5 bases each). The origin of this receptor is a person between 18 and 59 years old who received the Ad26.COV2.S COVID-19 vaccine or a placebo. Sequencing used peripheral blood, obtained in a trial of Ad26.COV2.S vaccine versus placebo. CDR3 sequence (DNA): TGCGCCAGCAGCTTGGGAGGGGACGTAAGCACAGATACGCAGTATTTT. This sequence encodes CASSLGGDVSTDTQYF.